This T cell receptor beta chain was sequenced for a study of neurological immune-mediated disorders. This CDR3 contains 13 residues. Germline V gives CDR1 SGDLS, CDR2 YYNGEE. From 15-18 subjects, every sequencing run obtained over 170 million TCR-beta sequences. TCRdb passed the 5' RACE reads through MiXCR, listing each CDR3 protein once. The sample has roughly 74,000 distinct CDR3 sequences; less than 5.5% are singletons. This clonotype has a count of ten or more. Unsorted libraries were generated from 2 million PBMCs. These cells had been stored in RNAlater at -80 C. The TCR originated in a man aged 18 to 29 with multiple sclerosis. Source material: PBMCs. The chain joins TRBV9 to TRBJ2-5; 8 positions match TRBD2. The DNA of the CDR3 is TGTACCGCGGGAGGAAGAACCCAAGAGACCCAGTACTTC. Amino acid sequence: CTAGGRTQETQYF.